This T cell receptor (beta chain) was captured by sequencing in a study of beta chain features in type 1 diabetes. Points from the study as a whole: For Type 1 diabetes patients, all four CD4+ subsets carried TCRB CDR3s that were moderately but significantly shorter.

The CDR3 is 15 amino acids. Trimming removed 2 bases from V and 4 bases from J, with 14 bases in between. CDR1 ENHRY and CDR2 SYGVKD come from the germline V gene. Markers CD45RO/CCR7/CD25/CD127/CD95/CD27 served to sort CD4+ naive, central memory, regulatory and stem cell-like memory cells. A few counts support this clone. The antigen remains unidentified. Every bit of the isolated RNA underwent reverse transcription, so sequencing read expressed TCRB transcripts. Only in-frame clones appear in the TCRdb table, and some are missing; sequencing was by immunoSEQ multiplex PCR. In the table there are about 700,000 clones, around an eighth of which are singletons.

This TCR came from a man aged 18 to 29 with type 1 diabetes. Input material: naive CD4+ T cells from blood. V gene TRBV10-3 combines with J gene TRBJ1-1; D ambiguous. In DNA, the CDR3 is TGTGCCATCAGTGAGGGAGGAGGGTCGGGCACTGAAGCTTTCTTT. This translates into CAISEGGGSGTEAFF.